This entry features one T cell receptor beta chain sequence. This entry comes from a study of T cells expressing NK-cell markers. Study-wide background: There were seven HCMV-seropositive donors and one seronegative donor among the eight sequenced.

TCRdb reprocessed the 5' RACE reads, with one entry per CDR3 protein and no DNA. The table lists 450,000 to 600,000 distinct CDR3 sequences. Looked up from germline, CDR1 is GTSNPN and CDR2 is SVGIG (reference sequence). This CDR3 is 16 amino acids long. The TCR originated in a man between 18 and 29 years old in good health. V and J are TRBV30 and TRBJ2-7; the D call of TRBD2 rests on TCRdb alone, since no DNA is present to check it. The sample was blood T cells: a sorted CD56 or NKG2C T cell subset, CD4+ or CD8+ T cells, or bulk PBMC T cells (not recorded which). CDR3 in amino acids: CAWSGLAGGRSYEQYF.